The clone carrying this TCR beta chain was seen repeatedly, ten times or more. Its target is not known. The sample is drawn from a study of naive and memory T cell subsets. The study's findings and limits: TCR transcript changes with activation or differentiation may affect this RNA method.

Amplification of ligated cDNA took four PCR rounds with SP2 and nested alpha and beta constant primers. For blood and skin samples, reverse transcription used TCR alpha and beta constant primers. TCRdb itself ran the 5' RACE reads through MiXCR, one entry per CDR3 protein. The data contain tens of thousands of distinct CDR3 sequences, about a sixth of them singletons. A UMI-containing oligonucleotide was joined by 3' ligation to the TCR cDNA template. Whole-blood samples were about 2.5 ml of peripheral blood from healthy adult volunteers. The sequence was collected from a female donor in good health.

The CDR3: CSARLTTSTDTQYF. CDR3 sequence (DNA): TGCAGTGCTAGGCTGACTACTAGCACAGATACGCAGTATTTT. The chain couples TRBV20-1 to TRBJ2-3; a possible D gene is TRBD2 (5 bases). Trimming shortened V by 3 bases and J by 0 bases, and 10 bases separated the two germline ends. Germline values: CDR1 DFQATT, CDR2 SNEGSKA (reference sequence). The CDR3 has 14 amino acids.